These 30 T cell receptor beta chains share one sample of origin, sequenced in a study. In TCRdb, the 5' RACE reads were re-called with MiXCR into one record per CDR3 protein. The sample lists 50,000 to 80,000 distinct CDR3 sequences; 20% to 25% were seen once. Sequencing input: memory CD4+ T cells sorted from a lymph node. Specified subset: memory CD4+ T cells, CD4+CD45RO+CD25-. All receptors derive from a female donor with breast cancer.

The V and J genes are TRBV6-2 or TRBV6-3 and TRBJ1-2; D is ambiguous. CDR3 length equals 15 residues. Germline CDR1 is MNHEY and CDR2 is SVGEGT. With 8 bases removed from V and 8 bases from J, the gap between germline ends came to 24 bases. The DNA of the CDR3 is TGTGCCAGCGGAGACTACCGCGGAACAGCTTTGGGCTACACCTTC. It specifies CASGDYRGTALGYTF.

The chain combines TRBV7-9 with TRBJ1-2; D might be TRBD1 (6 bases). This CDR3 has 15 amino acids. Per the germline V gene, CDR1 is SEHNR and CDR2 is FQNEAQ (reference sequence). With 1 base removed from V and 4 bases from J, the gap between germline ends came to 13 bases. The CDR3 spells CASSLDRQALYGYTF. CDR3 DNA: TGTGCCAGCAGCTTAGATAGACAGGCCCTCTATGGCTACACCTTC.

CDR3 sequence (DNA): TGTGCCACCAGTACGCTTGCGGGCCCCCAAGAGACCCAGTACTTC. It codes for CATSTLAGPQETQYF. The rearrangement joins TRBV24-1 to TRBJ2-5; maybe TRBD2 (5 bases). This CDR3 region has 15 residues. Trimming removed 6 bases from V and 1 base from J, with 14 bases in between. The V gene's germline CDR1 is KGHDR and CDR2 SFDVKD.

This clonotype has just a few counts. A much bigger clone sits one base away, suggesting this may be a read error. V gene TRBV6-5 combines with J gene TRBJ2-1; TRBD1 matches 8 bases. The ends lost 5 bases at V and 6 bases at J; junction bases unmatched: 12. The CDR3 contains 16 residues. Germline CDR1 is MNHEY and CDR2 is SVGAGI. Written as DNA, the CDR3 is TGTGCCAGCAGTACAGGCCGGGACAGGCGGGTCAATGAGCAGTTCTTC. This sequence encodes CASSTGRDRRVNEQFF.

This chain joins TRBV7-2 and TRBJ2-3, with D perhaps assigned TRBD1 or TRBD2 (6 bases each). This CDR3 has 14 residues. Trimming stripped 3 bases from V and 10 bases from J, with 17 bases between. CDR1 is SGHTA and CDR2 is FQGNSA in the germline V gene. CDR3 sequence: CASSLRLARGAQYF. For the CDR3, the DNA is TGTGCCAGCAGCTTGCGGCTAGCGAGGGGGGCGCAGTATTTT.

Only a few counts were recorded for this clonotype. CDR3: CASSYRQGDTGELFF. DNA of the CDR3: TGTGCCAGCAGTTACCGGCAGGGGGACACCGGGGAGCTGTTTTTT. The chain uses TRBV6-6 and TRBJ2-2; 7 bases are shared with TRBD1. Germline-derived CDR1 and CDR2 are MNHNY and SVGAGI (reference sequence). The trim removed 2 bases at V and 3 bases at J, leaving 3 bases unmatched. The CDR3 sequence is 15 residues long.

This clonotype was seen more than once but under ten times. This chain connects TRBV6-7 to TRBJ1-1; no clear D. TRBV6-7 is annotated as an ORF whose role is uncertain. The CDR3 has 15 residues. V was pared by 6 bases and J by 1 base, with 15 bases between. The CDR3 sequence is CASRPTQDGNTEAFF. The CDR3 DNA follows: TGTGCCAGCAGGCCTACCCAGGACGGGAACACTGAAGCTTTCTTT.

For this clonotype: This may arise from a read error, as a much more abundant clone is one base away. This sequence joins TRBV6-2 or TRBV6-3 and TRBJ2-2; perhaps TRBD1 as D (5 bases). V was trimmed by 5 bases and J by 13 bases, leaving 14 bases between them. This CDR3 is 12 amino acids long. Germline CDR1 MNHEY, CDR2 SVGEGT. This chain's CDR3 is CASSPDKVVLFF. CDR3 nucleotide sequence: TGTGCCAGCAGTCCGGACAAGGTTGTGCTGTTTTTT.

This clonotype was seen a few times. The chain carries TRBV7-3 and TRBJ2-7; 9 bases are a match to TRBD2. Germline lookup yields CDR1 SGHTA and CDR2 FQGTGA. The CDR3 extends over 16 amino acids. After removal of 2 bases from V and 5 bases from J, the junction contained 10 bases not matched to a gene. CDR3 region: CASSLLIAGVSDEQYF. The CDR3, as DNA: TGTGCCAGCAGCTTACTAATAGCGGGAGTTTCAGACGAGCAGTACTTC. The full variable domain, rest sourced from reference TRBV7-3 and TRBJ2-7, is GAGVSQTPSNKVTEKGKYVELRCDPISGHTALYWYRQSLGQGPEFLIYFQGTGAADDSGLPNDRFFAVRPEGSVSTLKIQRTERGDSAVYLCASSLLIAGVSDEQYFGPGTRLTVT.

This clonotype was detected a few times. The CDR3 nucleotides are TGTGCTAGTGGTTTGGTACGGACTAGGGGGGAGCAGTTCTTC. It specifies CASGLVRTRGEQFF. This chain uses TRBV12-5 with TRBJ2-1; D might be TRBD2 (7 bases). This CDR3 spans 14 amino acids. The V and J ends lost 0 bases and 10 bases respectively, with 13 bases between them. Germline CDR1 is LGHNT and CDR2 is FRNRAP.

This clonotype was observed many times. Here the CDR3 reads CASSGTSGRWETQYF. In DNA form, the CDR3 reads TGTGCCAGCAGCGGGACTAGCGGGAGGTGGGAGACCCAGTACTTC. The chain carries TRBV7-2 and TRBJ2-5; 15 nucleotides line up with TRBD2. Germline V gene lookup returns CDR1 SGHTA and CDR2 FQGNSA. V was clipped by 5 bases and J by 5 bases; unmatched bases: 3. The CDR3 is 15 amino acids.

This clonotype has just a few counts. This chain links TRBV5-6 with TRBJ2-5, with unresolved D. This CDR3 comprises 14 residues. V shed 0 bases and J shed 3 bases, with 9 bases lying between them. Germline CDR1 SGHDT, CDR2 YYEEEE. The CDR3 DNA reads as TGTGCCAGCAGCTTGGACTGGGTTGAAGAGACCCAGTACTTC. Translation gives CASSLDWVEETQYF.

The chain employs TRBV10-3 and TRBJ2-6, with D possibly matching TRBD2 (5 bases). This CDR3 has 17 amino acids. CDR1 and CDR2 from the germline V gene are ENHRY and SYGVKD. The V gene lost 0 bases and the J gene lost 0 bases, with 9 bases spanning the gap. The chain's CDR3 is CAISESGRGSGANVLTF. The CDR3, as DNA: TGTGCCATCAGTGAGTCAGGCCGGGGCTCTGGGGCCAACGTCCTGACTTTC.

This clonotype was counted many times. V gene TRBV5-5 combines with J gene TRBJ2-1, with D uncertain. Deletions cut 4 bases from V and 9 bases from J, with 11 bases between. The CDR3 consists of 12 residues. Per the germline V gene, CDR1 is SGHKS and CDR2 is YYEKEE (reference sequence). As DNA, the CDR3 is TGTGCCAGCAGCCAGATTAATGGTGAGCAGTTCTTC. It is translated as CASSQINGEQFF. Drawing the rest from reference TRBV5-5 and TRBJ2-1, the complete variable domain is DAGVTQSPTHLIKTRGQQVTLRCSPISGHKSVSWYQQVLGQGPQFIFQYYEKEERGRGNFPDRFSARQFPNYSSELNVNALLLGDSALYLCASSQINGEQFFGPGTRLTVL.

The rearrangement links TRBV3-1 to TRBJ1-2; 10 bases are a match to TRBD1. The V segment lost 4 bases and the J segment 6 bases; nucleotides outside the gene matches: 5. Germline V CDR1 and CDR2: LGHDT, YNNKEL (reference sequence). The CDR3 spans 14 residues. The CDR3 protein is CASSLQGTGDGYTF. The CDR3 nucleotides read TGTGCCAGCAGCCTGCAGGGGACAGGGGATGGCTACACCTTC.

The chain uses TRBV5-1 and TRBJ1-1; possibly TRBD1 for D (5 bases). The CDR3 consists of 14 residues. The ends were cut back, 3 bases at V and 5 bases at J, with 14 bases in the middle. Germline loops: CDR1 SGHRS, CDR2 YFSETQ. CDR3 protein: CASSWSGTSTEAFF. As DNA, the CDR3 is TGCGCCAGCAGCTGGTCCGGGACTTCGACTGAAGCTTTCTTT.

This clonotype was recorded a few times. This chain links TRBV10-1 with TRBJ2-1; TRBD1 matches at 7 bases. The CDR3 consists of 14 residues. The germline V gene encodes CDR1 WNHNN and CDR2 SYGVQD (reference sequence). V lost 10 bases, J lost 3 bases, and 9 bases stayed unmatched. For the CDR3, the DNA is TGCGCCATCTTAGAAGGGACAGACTACAATGAGCAGTTCTTC. Protein sequence: CAILEGTDYNEQFF.

This clonotype was detected only a few times. The V and J genes are TRBV2 and TRBJ1-1; D is unresolved. The CDR3 consists of 11 residues. The germline gives CDR1 SNHLY, CDR2 FYNNEI. V lost 6 bases and J 2 bases, leaving 4 bases between the germline ends. The CDR3 here is CASRANTEAFF. The CDR3 DNA sequence: TGTGCCAGCAGGGCTAACACTGAAGCTTTCTTT.

The chain links TRBV29-1 to TRBJ2-1; 10 nucleotides line up with TRBD2. Germline V lookup: CDR1 SQVTM, CDR2 ANQGSEA. Trimming cost V 1 base and J 4 bases; bases outside gene matches: 13. The CDR3 spans 18 residues. This CDR3 reads CSVEGSAKRGGRYNEQFF. Written as DNA, the CDR3 is TGCAGCGTTGAAGGTTCCGCGAAGCGGGGGGGTCGATACAATGAGCAGTTCTTC.

The genes are TRBV19 and TRBJ2-7, with a possible D match to TRBD2 (6 bases). V shed 5 bases and J shed 3 bases, with 11 bases lying between them. Germline V CDR1 and CDR2: LNHDA, SQIVND (reference sequence). The CDR3 length is 13 residues. This chain's CDR3 is CASSVGLLYEQYF. The CDR3 DNA is TGTGCCAGTAGTGTGGGACTGCTCTACGAGCAGTACTTC.

In this sample, this clonotype turned up many times. CDR3 region: CASSPRTGDETQYF. The CDR3 nucleotides read TGCGCCAGCAGCCCCCGCACAGGGGACGAGACCCAGTACTTC. The chain links TRBV5-1 to TRBJ2-5; the match to TRBD1 covers 7 bases. The CDR3 extends over 14 amino acids. The germline V gene has CDR1 SGHRS and CDR2 YFSETQ. Trimming cost V 4 bases and J 5 bases; bases outside gene matches: 8.

A word on this clonotype: A much bigger clone sits one base away, suggesting this may be a read error. The chain combines TRBV20-1 with TRBJ2-2, with TRBD2 matching 8 bases. The CDR3 extends over 15 amino acids. From germline, CDR1 is DFQATT and CDR2 SNEGSKA (reference sequence). The CDR3 coding sequence is TGCAGTACTAGAGTCTCGAGCGGGGGACCCGGGGAGCTGTTTTTT. Translation: CSTRVSSGGPGELFF.

The table lists this clonotype with many counts. The gene calls are TRBV6-5 and TRBJ1-1; 8 positions match TRBD1. Germline loops: CDR1 MNHEY, CDR2 SVGAGI. The CDR3 has 14 amino acids. The V and J ends lost 5 bases and 4 bases, in that order; junction bases with no gene match: 6. The chain's CDR3 is CASSAGGSVTEAFF. The CDR3 DNA reads as TGTGCCAGCAGTGCAGGGGGCTCGGTCACTGAAGCTTTCTTT.

This clonotype was counted at least ten times. This chain uses TRBV27 with TRBJ1-3; D not certain. Germline V lookup: CDR1 MNHEY, CDR2 SMNVEV (reference sequence). The CDR3 consists of 15 residues. Trimming took 6 bases from V and 0 from J, leaving 12 bases between them. In DNA, the CDR3 is TGTGCCAGCAGAGGTGGGTTCAACTCTGGAAACACCATATATTTT. Its protein product is CASRGGFNSGNTIYF.

The V and J genes are TRBV7-2 and TRBJ1-6; 7 bases line up with TRBD1. V shed 4 bases and J 9 bases; nucleotides not matched to a gene: 12. This CDR3 has 16 amino acids. Per germline, CDR1 SGHTA and CDR2 FQGNSA. CDR3 in amino acids: CASSSSTGVLSSPLHF. The CDR3 nucleotides are TGTGCCAGCAGCTCATCCACAGGGGTTCTTAGTTCACCCCTCCACTTT.

This clonotype was seen a handful of times. CDR3 sequence (DNA): TGTGCCAGCTCGGACGGTCGATATGGCTACACCTTC. Its translation: CASSDGRYGYTF. V gene TRBV25-1 combines with J gene TRBJ1-2; D call uncertain. Trimming left V 8 bases short and J 5 bases short, with 12 bases between. In germline, CDR1 is MGHDK, CDR2 SYGVNS. The CDR3 length is 12 residues.

The CDR3 here is CASKAAYDEAFF. The CDR3 DNA sequence: TGTGCCAGTAAGGCAGCTTACGATGAAGCTTTCTTT. The chain is built from TRBV19 and TRBJ1-1; no definite D call. Trimming took off 7 bases at V and 7 bases at J, with 13 bases between the two ends. In germline, CDR1 is LNHDA, CDR2 SQIVND (reference sequence). The CDR3 has 12 residues.

This clonotype was detected only a few times. The chain uses TRBV28 and TRBJ2-7; D remains ambiguous. V shed 6 bases and J shed 2 bases, with 14 bases lying between them. CDR1 and CDR2 from the germline V gene are MDHEN and SYDVKM. CDR3 length: 14 residues. CDR3 residues: CASRNYYSTYEQYF. Written as DNA, the CDR3 is TGTGCCAGCAGGAACTACTACTCCACCTACGAGCAGTACTTC.

This clonotype has a handful of counts. The CDR3, as DNA: TGCAGTGCTAGAGTGGCCCGAAGCACTATCGGGGATTCACCCCTCCACTTT. Protein: CSARVARSTIGDSPLHF. This chain connects TRBV20-1 to TRBJ1-6; D not certain. Germline lookup yields CDR1 DFQATT and CDR2 SNEGSKA (reference sequence). The CDR3 has 17 amino acids. V was trimmed by 1 base and J by 8 bases, leaving 21 bases between them.

Worth noting for this clonotype: A much larger clone is a single base away; this may be a read error. Here the CDR3 reads CASSARFGISYEQYF. CDR3 nucleotide sequence: TGTGCCAGCAGTGCCCGGTTCGGGATTTCCTACGAGCAGTACTTC. The chain combines TRBV6-5 with TRBJ2-7; tentatively, D is TRBD2 (5 bases). The germline gives CDR1 MNHEY, CDR2 SVGAGI. Trimming left V 5 bases short and J 1 base short, with 15 bases between. The CDR3 extends over 15 amino acids.